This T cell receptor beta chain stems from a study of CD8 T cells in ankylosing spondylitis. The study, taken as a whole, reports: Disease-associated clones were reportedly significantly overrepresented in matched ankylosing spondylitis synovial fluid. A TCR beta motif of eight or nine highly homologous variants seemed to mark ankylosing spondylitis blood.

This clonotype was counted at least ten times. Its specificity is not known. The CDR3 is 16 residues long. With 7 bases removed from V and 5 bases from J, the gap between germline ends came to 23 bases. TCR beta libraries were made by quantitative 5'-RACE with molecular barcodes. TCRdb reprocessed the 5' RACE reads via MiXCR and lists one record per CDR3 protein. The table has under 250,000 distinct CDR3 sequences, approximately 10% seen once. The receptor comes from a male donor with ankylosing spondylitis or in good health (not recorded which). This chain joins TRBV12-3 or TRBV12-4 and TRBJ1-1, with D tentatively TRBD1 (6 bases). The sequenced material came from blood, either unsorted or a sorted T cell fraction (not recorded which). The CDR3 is CASTLGGALGITEAFF. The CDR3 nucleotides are TGTGCCAGCACCCTTGGGGGGGCGCTGGGAATTACTGAAGCTTTCTTT.